What follows are 15 T cell receptor beta chains derived from one specimen sequenced in a study of T cell responses to AZD1222 COVID-19 vaccine. Repertoires were generated with immunoSEQ multiplex PCR, while TCRdb's copy carries only in-frame clones and drops some. The profile covers about 110,000 clones, with approximately 90% appearing a single time and 1.6% taken by the ten largest. Sequencing was performed on peripheral blood, taken on day 0 of AZD1222 vaccination. The receptor source for this set is an adult in good health.

The gene calls are TRBV6-5 and TRBJ1-2; D might be TRBD1 (5 bases). The V end was cut by 6 bases, the J end by 8 bases, with 19 bases between. CDR1 is MNHEY and CDR2 is SVGAGI in the germline V gene. The CDR3 length is 14 residues. The CDR3 reads CASRATGTLDGYTF. The DNA for the CDR3 is TGTGCCAGCAGAGCGACCGGGACCCTGGACGGCTACACCTTC.

This clone was detected once. V and J are TRBV5-1 and TRBJ2-1, with TRBD2 matching 11 bases. Germline-derived CDR1 and CDR2 are SGHRS and YFSETQ. The trim removed 0 bases at V and 1 base at J, leaving 3 bases unmatched. The CDR3 consists of 17 residues. The CDR3 DNA follows: TGCGCCAGCAGCTTGGCGACTAGCGGGACTTCCTACAATGAGCAGTTCTTC. Its protein product is CASSLATSGTSYNEQFF. Using reference TRBV5-1 and TRBJ2-1 for the parts outside the CDR3, the full variable domain is KAGVTQTPRYLIKTRGQQVTLSCSPISGHRSVSWYQQTPGQGLQFLFEYFSETQRNKGNFPGRFSGRQFSNSRSEMNVSTLELGDSALYLCASSLATSGTSYNEQFFGPGTRLTVL.

The chain recombines TRBV11-2 with TRBJ1-3, with TRBD1 as a possible D gene (5 bases). Germline-derived CDR1 and CDR2 are SGHAT and FQNNGV. Trimming cost V 1 base and J 7 bases, with 8 bases left between them. There are 13 residues in the CDR3. For the CDR3, the DNA is TGTGCCAGCAGCTTAGGGGGGGGGAACACCATATATTTT. This translates into CASSLGGGNTIYF.

The gene calls are TRBV19 and TRBJ1-5; D is possibly TRBD1 (5 bases). Trimming stripped 7 bases from V and 1 base from J, with 17 bases between. CDR3 size: 16 residues. Germline-derived CDR1 and CDR2 are LNHDA and SQIVND (reference sequence). For the CDR3, the DNA is TGTGCCAGTACCGGGGCGGGGGGAAACAGCAATCAGCCCCAGCATTTT. Amino acid sequence: CASTGAGGNSNQPQHF.

The gene calls are TRBV29-1 and TRBJ1-5, with a tentative D call TRBD1 (6 bases). The CDR3 spans 13 residues. V was clipped by 5 bases and J by 4 bases, with 12 bases between them. Germline CDR1 is SQVTM and CDR2 is ANQGSEA. The CDR3 coding sequence is TGCAGCGTTTCTGACAGGACAAATCAGCCCCAGCATTTT. It is translated as CSVSDRTNQPQHF.

This chain uses TRBV19 with TRBJ2-3; D is undetermined. Germline V CDR1 and CDR2: LNHDA, SQIVND (reference sequence). The length of the CDR3 is 14 residues. The V and J ends lost 4 bases and 1 base respectively, with 9 bases between them. Here the CDR3 DNA reads TGTGCCAGTAGTACGTGGGTGGGCACAGATACGCAGTATTTT. Protein product: CASSTWVGTDTQYF.

The chain carries TRBV19 and TRBJ1-1, with no clear D. CDR1 and CDR2 (germline): LNHDA, SQIVND (reference sequence). V shed 5 bases and J shed 4 bases, with 14 bases lying between them. This CDR3 is built from 14 residues. CDR3 DNA: TGTGCCAGTAGTGCTCCGGGGTTAAGCACTGAAGCTTTCTTT. Translated, it gives CASSAPGLSTEAFF.

The chain carries TRBV5-6 and TRBJ1-1; TRBD1 might be the D (5 bases). V lost 4 bases and J lost 1, with 8 bases in between. The CDR3 loop spans 13 amino acids. CDR1 and CDR2 from the germline V gene are SGHDT and YYEEEE. CDR3 nucleotides: TGTGCCAGCAGCATGACAGAGAACACTGAAGCTTTCTTT. It codes for CASSMTENTEAFF.

The DNA for the CDR3 is TGTGCCAGCAGCCGGGGGCCCTCAGAGACCCAGTACTTC. This codes for CASSRGPSETQYF. J is TRBJ2-5 and V is TRBV14, with D maybe TRBD1 (6 bases). The CDR3 has 13 amino acids. Germline V lookup: CDR1 SGHDN, CDR2 FVKESK. The ends were cut back, 4 bases at V and 4 bases at J, with 10 bases in the middle.

The chain links TRBV27 to TRBJ1-1; perhaps TRBD1 as D (5 bases). V gave up 5 bases and J gave up 1 base, with 17 bases separating them. The CDR3 spans 16 residues. Germline lookup yields CDR1 MNHEY and CDR2 SMNVEV (reference sequence). CDR3 protein: CASSGRFLGPNTEAFF. DNA for the CDR3: TGTGCCAGCAGTGGGAGGTTTTTGGGGCCGAACACTGAAGCTTTCTTT.

The chain recombines TRBV6-5 with TRBJ2-7; D perhaps matches TRBD1 (6 bases). Germline-derived CDR1 and CDR2 are MNHEY and SVGAGI. The CDR3 runs to 13 residues. Trimming shortened V by 6 bases and J by 4 bases, and 13 bases separated the two germline ends. The CDR3 protein is CASRQGAEYEQYF. The CDR3 DNA reads TGTGCCAGCAGACAGGGTGCGGAATACGAGCAGTACTTC.

The chain recombines TRBV2 with TRBJ2-1; perhaps TRBD2 as D (7 bases). V was trimmed by 6 bases and J by 0 bases, leaving 12 bases between them. The CDR3 is made up of 15 amino acids. CDR1 SNHLY and CDR2 FYNNEI come from the germline V gene. This chain's CDR3 is CASRTGGASYNEQFF. The CDR3 region has the DNA TGTGCCAGCAGAACGGGGGGCGCCTCCTACAATGAGCAGTTCTTC.

V and J are TRBV24-1 and TRBJ1-2; 8 nucleotides match TRBD1. The CDR3 sequence is 14 residues long. The V gene's germline CDR1 is KGHDR and CDR2 SFDVKD. After removal of 3 bases from V and 7 bases from J, the junction contained 6 bases not matched to a gene. The CDR3 sequence: CATSDRGQAVGYTF. CDR3 nucleotide sequence: TGTGCCACCAGTGATAGGGGACAGGCCGTTGGCTACACCTTC.

The rearrangement uses TRBV19 and TRBJ2-7; D unclear. The CDR3 extends over 12 amino acids. CDR1 is LNHDA, CDR2 SQIVND, per germline (reference sequence). With 5 bases removed from V and 2 bases from J, the gap between germline ends came to 7 bases. CDR3 sequence (DNA): TGTGCCAGTAGTCAACGCCCCTACGAGCAGTACTTC. Its protein is CASSQRPYEQYF.

V and J are TRBV6-4 and TRBJ1-5, with a tentative D call TRBD1 (5 bases). This CDR3 has 16 amino acids. Germline V gene sequence: CDR1 MRHNA, CDR2 SNTAGT. Trimming took off 7 bases at V and 3 bases at J, with 19 bases between the two ends. The CDR3 coding sequence is TGTGCCAGCACCCAACGCGAGGGGAACTTCAATCAGCCCCAGCATTTT. Translated: CASTQREGNFNQPQHF.